The 17 T cell receptor beta chains below all came from one sample that was sequenced in a study of blood T cells in healthy people across ages. Alongside a J-beta primer mix, a sample-barcoded 5' primer served in a second PCR lasting 7 to 11 cycles. TCRdb processed the 5' RACE reads anew with MiXCR; each CDR3 protein has one entry. This sample has about 1.8 million distinct CDR3 sequences, with around 48% found just once. Sequences were obtained from blood. The source of these receptors is a woman in her forties in good health.

The CDR3 sequence: CASKTKVSNQPQHF. CDR3 coding DNA: TGTGCCAGCAAGACAAAAGTTAGCAATCAGCCCCAGCATTTT. This chain uses TRBV6-2 or TRBV6-3 with TRBJ1-5; D is undetermined. V shed 7 bases and J shed 0 bases, with 10 bases lying between them. The germline V gene encodes CDR1 MNHEY and CDR2 SVGEGT. This CDR3 has 14 residues.

The chain's CDR3 is CASVPEAIYGYTF. CDR3 in DNA: TGTGCCAGCGTTCCCGAGGCTATCTATGGCTACACCTTC. The gene calls are TRBV7-9 and TRBJ1-2; D call uncertain. This CDR3 comprises 13 residues. V shed 8 bases and J shed 4 bases, with 14 bases lying between them. Per germline, CDR1 SEHNR and CDR2 FQNEAQ (reference sequence).

The V gene is TRBV6-6, the J gene TRBJ1-2, with D possibly TRBD1 on 5 matching bases. Germline V gives CDR1 MNHNY, CDR2 SVGAGI (reference sequence). This CDR3 is 13 amino acids long. V was clipped by 2 bases and J by 13 bases, with 17 bases between them. The CDR3 bases are TGTGCCAGCAGTTACGAAGGGTCGGGGGTTCCCACCTTC. It codes for CASSYEGSGVPTF.

This clonotype has more than one count but fewer than ten. This chain links TRBV10-3 with TRBJ1-2; D gene ambiguous. Germline V gene sequence: CDR1 ENHRY, CDR2 SYGVKD. Trimming cost V 1 base and J 6 bases, with 6 bases left between them. This CDR3 is built from 12 residues. The CDR3 DNA reads TGTGCCATCAGTGAGTTAGTGGATGGCTACACCTTC. Translation gives CAISELVDGYTF.

This clonotype was detected a few times. The V gene is TRBV20-1, the J gene TRBJ1-2; D is unclear. The ends were cut back, 1 base at V and 1 base at J, with 7 bases in the middle. This CDR3 is built from 13 residues. Germline-derived CDR1 and CDR2 are DFQATT and SNEGSKA (reference sequence). The CDR3 DNA is TGCAGTGCTAGAGTCCACAGTAACTATGGCTACACCTTC. The encoded protein is CSARVHSNYGYTF.

This clonotype was seen more than once but under ten times. V is TRBV29-1 and J is TRBJ2-6; TRBD1 agrees at 8 bases. Germline V gene lookup returns CDR1 SQVTM and CDR2 ANQGSEA. This CDR3 comprises 14 residues. The V segment lost 1 base and the J segment 6 bases; nucleotides outside the gene matches: 2. CDR3 residues: CSVEGQGMANVLTF. DNA of the CDR3: TGCAGCGTTGAAGGACAGGGGATGGCCAACGTCCTGACTTTC.

This clonotype was detected only a few times. V is TRBV7-2 and J is TRBJ2-3, with 11 bases aligning to TRBD1. The CDR3 is made up of 15 amino acids. V was pared by 3 bases and J by 5 bases, with 4 bases of the junction left unmatched. Germline CDR1 and CDR2: SGHTA and FQGNSA. CDR3 sequence: CASSLGTGGLDTQYF. CDR3 in DNA: TGTGCCAGCAGCTTGGGGACAGGGGGTTTAGATACGCAGTATTTT.

The chain links TRBV11-2 to TRBJ2-5; 7 bases are shared with TRBD1. Unmatched junction bases numbered 8, after V lost 1 base and J lost 3 bases. The CDR3 is made up of 16 amino acids. From germline, CDR1 is SGHAT and CDR2 FQNNGV. CDR3 residues: CASSLVGVGTEETQYF. The CDR3 nucleotides are TGTGCCAGCAGCTTAGTAGGAGTTGGGACAGAAGAGACCCAGTACTTC.

This clonotype was detected a few times. The chain carries TRBV27 and TRBJ2-3, with 9 bases that match TRBD2. The V and J ends lost 4 bases and 2 bases, in that order; junction bases with no gene match: 10. CDR1 MNHEY and CDR2 SMNVEV come from the germline V gene (reference sequence). The length of the CDR3 is 17 residues. The CDR3: CASSSSAAGGPTDTQYF. CDR3 DNA sequence: TGTGCCAGCAGTTCCTCCGCGGCGGGGGGGCCCACAGATACGCAGTATTTT.

The chain carries TRBV28 and TRBJ2-5, with 8 bases matching TRBD1. The junction had 8 bases not matched to a gene; V was cut back by 2 bases and J by 6 bases. The CDR3 is made up of 15 amino acids. Germline-derived CDR1 and CDR2 are MDHEN and SYDVKM. CDR3 DNA: TGTGCCAGCAGTTTACCCGGACAGGGCGCACAGACCCAGTACTTC. Protein: CASSLPGQGAQTQYF.

The chain links TRBV6-6 to TRBJ1-6; possibly TRBD1 for D (5 bases). Germline V gene sequence: CDR1 MNHNY, CDR2 SVGAGI (reference sequence). V lost 6 bases and J 5 bases, leaving 14 bases between the germline ends. The CDR3 loop spans 15 amino acids. The CDR3 is CASRPVGDNNSPLHF. The CDR3 bases are TGTGCCAGCAGGCCAGTAGGGGATAATAATTCACCCCTCCACTTT.

This clonotype was counted only a few times. The chain employs TRBV27 and TRBJ2-5; 7 nucleotides line up with TRBD2. Germline CDR1 reads MNHEY; CDR2 reads SMNVEV (reference sequence). After removal of 6 bases from V and 0 bases from J, the junction contained 10 bases not matched to a gene. This CDR3 contains 16 residues. CDR3: CASSPYRLANQETQYF. CDR3 nucleotide sequence: TGTGCCAGCAGCCCTTACCGACTAGCCAACCAAGAGACCCAGTACTTC.

This clonotype was detected only once. An end of the junction differs from the germline gene, which may be a read error. This chain links TRBV18 with TRBJ2-5, with 14 nucleotides matching TRBD2. The CDR3 totals 18 residues. Germline V gene lookup returns CDR1 KGHSH and CDR2 LQKENI. The CDR3 DNA follows: TGTGCCAGTTCACTATCACAATCGGGACTAGCGGGGGTCAATGAGCAGTACTTC. It translates to CASSLSQSGLAGVNEQYF.

The CDR3 DNA is TGTGCCAGCAGCACCCGGACAGGGTGGAATGAGCAGTTCTTC. Residues: CASSTRTGWNEQFF. The chain has TRBV11-3 and TRBJ2-1; 8 bases agree with TRBD1. J lost 7 bases, V lost 5 bases, and 7 bases had no gene match. The length of the CDR3 is 14 residues. Germline CDR1 is SGHNT and CDR2 is YENEEA.

This clonotype has a handful of counts. The chain employs TRBV25-1 and TRBJ1-6, with TRBD1 identical over 7 bases. Germline assignment: CDR1 MGHDK and CDR2 SYGVNS. The CDR3 totals 14 residues. The V segment lost 3 bases and the J segment 8 bases; nucleotides outside the gene matches: 4. The CDR3 DNA reads TGTGCCAGCAGTGATCGACAGGGTTATTCACCCCTCCACTTT. It is translated as CASSDRQGYSPLHF.

In this sample, this clonotype turned up once. This could be a read error, since a much larger clone is one nucleotide away. This chain links TRBV28 with TRBJ2-4; TRBD2 might be the D (5 bases). Germline CDR1 MDHEN, CDR2 SYDVKM. V lost 5 bases and J 0 bases, leaving 8 bases between the germline ends. The CDR3 covers 14 residues. The CDR3 DNA reads as TGTGCCAGCAGTGTGGGAGAAGCCAAAAACATTCAGTACTTC. The encoded protein is CASSVGEAKNIQYF.

This rearrangement joins TRBV28 to TRBJ1-2, with a tentative D call TRBD1 (6 bases). There are 14 residues in the CDR3. With 8 bases removed from V and 7 bases from J, the gap between germline ends came to 20 bases. Germline V lookup: CDR1 MDHEN, CDR2 SYDVKM. The CDR3 sequence: CASSAPGRGAGYTF. As DNA, the CDR3 is TGTGCCAGCTCAGCGCCGGGACGGGGGGCTGGCTACACCTTC.